These T cell receptor beta chains were read from a single sample in a study of Graves' ophthalmopathy and Graves' hyperthyroidism. Using its own MiXCR run on the multiplex PCR reads, TCRdb lists one record per CDR3 protein. The sample consists of hundreds of thousands of distinct CDR3 sequences, about a fifth of them appearing once. Material: peripheral blood. The receptors were gathered from a young woman with stable Graves' hyperthyroidism. Some clones in this sample may be carry-over from other donors' samples. CDR3s include the opening cysteine and the closing phenylalanine or tryptophan. D genes are given only for firm matches. For some rows the clone size is stated as once, few or many, or as a class when expanded; others skip it.

V	J	size	D	CDR3	DNA
TRBV5-1	TRBJ1-2	few	TRBD1	CASSLGLTGRGYGYTF	TGCGCCAGCAGCTTGGGTTTGACAGGGCGTGGATATGGCTACACCTTC
TRBV18	TRBJ2-7	NA	NA	CASSPLRGYEQYF	TGTGCCAGCTCACCCCTCAGGGGTTACGAGCAGTACTTC
TRBV20-1	TRBJ2-7	NA	TRBD1	CSANGQRQGYEQYF	TGCAGTGCAAACGGACAAAGACAGGGTTACGAGCAGTACTTC
TRBV4-3	TRBJ2-5	few	NA	CASSQERGPGMGQETQYF	TGCGCCAGCAGCCAAGAAAGAGGCCCGGGTATGGGCCAAGAGACCCAGTACTTC
TRBV30	TRBJ1-5	many	NA	CAWSLGSGGSQPQHF	TGTGCCTGGAGTCTCGGGTCGGGGGGCAGCCAGCCCCAGCATTTT
TRBV6-1	TRBJ1-1	few	NA	CASTWTARGEAFF	TGTGCCAGCACCTGGACCGCGAGGGGGGAAGCTTTCTTT
TRBV20-1	TRBJ1-5	few	NA	CSASSSDSNQPQHF	TGCAGTGCTTCCTCTTCCGACAGCAATCAGCCCCAGCATTTT
TRBV4-1	TRBJ1-6	few	NA	CASSQNRALNSPLHF	TGCGCCAGCAGCCAGAACAGGGCCCTTAATTCACCCCTCCACTTT
TRBV20-1	TRBJ1-3	many	NA	CSVPGPGSSGNTIYF	TGCAGTGTCCCTGGGCCAGGTAGCTCTGGAAACACCATATATTTT
TRBV6-1	TRBJ1-5	NA	TRBD1	CASTPRTGSNQPQHF	TGTGCCAGCACCCCTCGGACAGGAAGCAATCAGCCCCAGCATTTT